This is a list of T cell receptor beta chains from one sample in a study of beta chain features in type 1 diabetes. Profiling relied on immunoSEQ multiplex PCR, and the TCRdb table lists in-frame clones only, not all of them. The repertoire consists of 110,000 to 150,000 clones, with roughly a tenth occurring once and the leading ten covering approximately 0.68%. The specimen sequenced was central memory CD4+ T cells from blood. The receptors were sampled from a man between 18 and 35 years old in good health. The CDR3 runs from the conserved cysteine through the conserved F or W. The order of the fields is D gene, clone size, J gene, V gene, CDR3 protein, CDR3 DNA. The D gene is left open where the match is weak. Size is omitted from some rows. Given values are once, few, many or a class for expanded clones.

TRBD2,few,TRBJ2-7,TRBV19,CASSIQRGYEQYF,TGTGCCAGTAGTATCCAGCGGGGCTACGAGCAGTACTTC
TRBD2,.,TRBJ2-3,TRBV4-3,CASSVSGEDTQYF,TGCGCCAGCAGCGTTAGCGGGGAAGATACGCAGTATTTT
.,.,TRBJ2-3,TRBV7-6,CASSFGASSTDTQYF,TGTGCCAGCAGCTTTGGTGCCAGTAGCACAGATACGCAGTATTTT
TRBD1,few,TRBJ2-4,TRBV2,CASSRQDRGNIQYF,TGTGCCAGCAGCCGCCAGGACAGGGGAAACATTCAGTACTTC
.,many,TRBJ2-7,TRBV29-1,CSVEVVQGGEQYF,TGCAGCGTTGAAGTGGTACAGGGTGGCGAGCAGTACTTC
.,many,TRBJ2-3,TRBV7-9,CASSLTSVADTQYF,TGTGCCAGCAGCTTAACCAGCGTAGCAGATACGCAGTATTTT
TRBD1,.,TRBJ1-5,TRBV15,CATSRGQGMYQPQHF,TGTGCCACCAGCAGAGGACAGGGAATGTACCAGCCCCAGCATTTT
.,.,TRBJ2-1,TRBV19,CASSIMGGPRNEQFF,TGTGCCAGTAGTATCATGGGGGGGCCGCGGAATGAGCAGTTCTTC
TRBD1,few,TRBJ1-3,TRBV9,CASSVKPTGVRNTIYF,TGTGCCAGCAGCGTAAAACCGACAGGGGTGAGGAACACCATATATTTT
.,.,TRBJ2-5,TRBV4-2,CASSQRGNQETQYF,TGTGCCAGCAGCCAAAGAGGGAACCAAGAGACCCAGTACTTC
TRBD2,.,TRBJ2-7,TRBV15,CATSTLTSGTYEQYF,TGTGCCACCAGCACTTTGACTAGCGGGACCTACGAGCAGTACTTC
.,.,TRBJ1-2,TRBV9,CASSPTVGGNYGYTF,TGTGCCAGCAGCCCCACCGTGGGGGGTAACTATGGCTACACCTTC
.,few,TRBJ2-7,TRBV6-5,CASSYSPRGHYEQYF,TGTGCCAGCAGTTACTCTCCCAGGGGCCACTACGAGCAGTACTTC
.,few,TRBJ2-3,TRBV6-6,CASSYSGASSTDTQYF,TGTGCCAGCAGTTACTCGGGAGCGTCTAGCACAGATACGCAGTATTTT
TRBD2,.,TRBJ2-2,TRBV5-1,CASSGTSGVTGELFF,TGCGCCAGCAGCGGGACTAGCGGGGTAACCGGGGAGCTGTTTTTT
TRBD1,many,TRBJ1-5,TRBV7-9,CASSPTGNQPQHF,TGTGCCAGCAGCCCGACAGGGAATCAGCCCCAGCATTTT
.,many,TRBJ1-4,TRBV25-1,CASTNRAANEKLFF,TGTGCCAGCACTAACAGGGCGGCTAATGAAAAACTGTTTTTT
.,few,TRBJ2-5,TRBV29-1,CSVESGRETQYF,TGCAGCGTTGAATCGGGGAGGGAGACCCAGTACTTC
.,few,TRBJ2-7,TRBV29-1,CSVETGFYEQYF,TGCAGCGTTGAAACAGGGTTCTACGAGCAGTACTTC
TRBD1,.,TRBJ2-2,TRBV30,CAWIFGTGDTGELFF,TGTGCCTGGATTTTCGGGACAGGGGACACCGGGGAGCTGTTTTTT
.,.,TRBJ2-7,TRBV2,CASSEGQGSREQYF,TGTGCCAGCAGTGAAGGGCAGGGGTCACGGGAGCAGTACTTC
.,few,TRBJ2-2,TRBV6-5,CASAQGVTGELFF,TGTGCCAGCGCCCAAGGGGTCACCGGGGAGCTGTTTTTT
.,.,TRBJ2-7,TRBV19,CASSMVGGSYEQYF,TGTGCCAGTAGTATGGTCGGGGGATCCTACGAGCAGTACTTC
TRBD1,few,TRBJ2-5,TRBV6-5,CASSYSTGTGAETQYF,TGTGCCAGCAGTTACTCGACTGGGACAGGGGCAGAGACCCAGTACTTC
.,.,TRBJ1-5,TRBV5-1,CASSLDPGSNQPQHF,TGCGCCAGCAGCTTGGATCCGGGAAGCAATCAGCCCCAGCATTTT
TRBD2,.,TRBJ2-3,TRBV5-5,CASSFTSGGGDTQYF,TGTGCCAGCAGCTTTACTAGCGGGGGAGGGGATACGCAGTATTTT